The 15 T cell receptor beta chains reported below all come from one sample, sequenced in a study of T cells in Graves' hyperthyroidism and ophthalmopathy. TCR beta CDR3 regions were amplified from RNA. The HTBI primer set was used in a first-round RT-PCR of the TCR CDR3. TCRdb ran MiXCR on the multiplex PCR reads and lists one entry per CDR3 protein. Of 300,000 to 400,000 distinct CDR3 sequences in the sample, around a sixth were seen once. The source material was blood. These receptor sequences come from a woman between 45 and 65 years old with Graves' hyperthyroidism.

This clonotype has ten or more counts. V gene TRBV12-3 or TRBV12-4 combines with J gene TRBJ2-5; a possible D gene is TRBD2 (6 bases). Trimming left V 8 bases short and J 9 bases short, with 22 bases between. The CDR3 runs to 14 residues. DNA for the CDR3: TGTGCCAGCCGGGGGTACGGAACTGTAGGCCCCCAGTACTTC. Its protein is CASRGYGTVGPQYF.

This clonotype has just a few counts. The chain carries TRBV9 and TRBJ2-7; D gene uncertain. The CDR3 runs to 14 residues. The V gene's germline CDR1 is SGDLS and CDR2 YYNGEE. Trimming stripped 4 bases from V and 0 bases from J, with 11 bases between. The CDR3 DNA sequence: TGTGCCAGCAGCCCGACAACGGACTCCTACGAGCAGTACTTC. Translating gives CASSPTTDSYEQYF.

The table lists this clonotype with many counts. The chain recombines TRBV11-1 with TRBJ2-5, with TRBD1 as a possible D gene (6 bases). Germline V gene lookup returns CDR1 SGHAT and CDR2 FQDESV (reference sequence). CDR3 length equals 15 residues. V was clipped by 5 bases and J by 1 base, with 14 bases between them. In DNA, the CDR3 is TGTGCCAGCAGCAAAAACGGACAGTCCCAAGAGACCCAGTACTTC. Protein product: CASSKNGQSQETQYF.

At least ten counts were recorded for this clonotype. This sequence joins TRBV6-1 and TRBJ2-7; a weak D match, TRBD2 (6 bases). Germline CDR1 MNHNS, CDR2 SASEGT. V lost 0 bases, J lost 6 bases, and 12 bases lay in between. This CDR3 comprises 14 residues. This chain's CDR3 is CASSEAGGGIEQYV. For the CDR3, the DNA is TGTGCCAGCAGTGAAGCGGGTGGCGGGATCGAGCAGTACGTC.

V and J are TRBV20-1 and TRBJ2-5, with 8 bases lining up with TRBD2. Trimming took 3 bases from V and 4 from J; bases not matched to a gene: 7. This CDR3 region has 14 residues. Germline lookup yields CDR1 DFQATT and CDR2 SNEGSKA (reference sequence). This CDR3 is CSARRVAGTETQYF. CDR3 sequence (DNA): TGCAGTGCTAGGAGAGTAGCGGGGACAGAGACCCAGTACTTC.

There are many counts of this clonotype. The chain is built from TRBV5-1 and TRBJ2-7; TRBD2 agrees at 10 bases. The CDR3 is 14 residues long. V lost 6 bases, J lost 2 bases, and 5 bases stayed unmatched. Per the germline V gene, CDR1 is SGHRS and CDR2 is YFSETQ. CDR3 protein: CASTFLAGAYEQYF. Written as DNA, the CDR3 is TGCGCCAGCACTTTTCTAGCGGGGGCCTACGAGCAGTACTTC.

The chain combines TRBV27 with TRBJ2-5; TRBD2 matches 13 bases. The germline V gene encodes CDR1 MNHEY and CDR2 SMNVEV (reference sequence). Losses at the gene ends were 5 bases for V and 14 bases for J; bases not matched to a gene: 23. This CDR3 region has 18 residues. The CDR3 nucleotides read TGTGCCAGCAGTCCCCTGGTGGGACTAGCGGGACCCCTGTACCGGGTTTACTTC. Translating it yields CASSPLVGLAGPLYRVYF.

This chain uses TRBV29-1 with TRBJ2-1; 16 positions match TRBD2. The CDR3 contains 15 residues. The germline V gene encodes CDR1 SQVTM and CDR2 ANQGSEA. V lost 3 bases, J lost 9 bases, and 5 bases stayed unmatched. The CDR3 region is CSVDGTSGGAIEQFF. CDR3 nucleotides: TGCAGCGTTGACGGGACTAGCGGGGGGGCAATTGAGCAGTTCTTC.

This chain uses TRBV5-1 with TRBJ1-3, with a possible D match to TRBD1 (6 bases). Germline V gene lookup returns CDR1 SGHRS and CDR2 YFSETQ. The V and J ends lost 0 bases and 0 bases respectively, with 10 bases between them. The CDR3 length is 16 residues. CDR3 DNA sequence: TGCGCCAGCAGCTTGGGGGGGGCAAGCTCTGGAAACACCATATATTTT. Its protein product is CASSLGGASSGNTIYF.

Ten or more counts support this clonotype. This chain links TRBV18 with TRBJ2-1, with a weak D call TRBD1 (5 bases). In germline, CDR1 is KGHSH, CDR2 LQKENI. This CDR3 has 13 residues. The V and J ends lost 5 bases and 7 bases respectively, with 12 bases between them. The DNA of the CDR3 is TGTGCCAGCTCATGGTTAGGGGTGAATGAGCAGTTCTTC. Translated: CASSWLGVNEQFF.

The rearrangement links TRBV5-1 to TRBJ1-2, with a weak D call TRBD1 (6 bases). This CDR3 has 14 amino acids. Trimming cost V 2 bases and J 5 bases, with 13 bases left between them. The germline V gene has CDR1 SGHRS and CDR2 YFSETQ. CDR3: CASSFFAGEYGYTF. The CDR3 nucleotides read TGCGCCAGCAGCTTTTTCGCAGGGGAGTATGGCTACACCTTC.

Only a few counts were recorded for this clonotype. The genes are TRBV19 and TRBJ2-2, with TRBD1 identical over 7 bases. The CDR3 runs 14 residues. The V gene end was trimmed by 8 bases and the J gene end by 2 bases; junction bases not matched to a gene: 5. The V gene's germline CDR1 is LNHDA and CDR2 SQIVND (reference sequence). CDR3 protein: CASHDRVNTGELFF. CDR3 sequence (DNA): TGTGCCAGTCATGACAGGGTTAACACCGGGGAGCTGTTTTTT. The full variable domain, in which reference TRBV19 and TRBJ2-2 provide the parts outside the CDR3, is DGGITQSPKYLFRKEGQNVTLSCEQNLNHDAMYWYRQDPGQGLRLIYYSQIVNDFQKGDIAEGYSVSREKKESFPLTVTSAQKNPTAFYLCASHDRVNTGELFFGEGSRLTVL.

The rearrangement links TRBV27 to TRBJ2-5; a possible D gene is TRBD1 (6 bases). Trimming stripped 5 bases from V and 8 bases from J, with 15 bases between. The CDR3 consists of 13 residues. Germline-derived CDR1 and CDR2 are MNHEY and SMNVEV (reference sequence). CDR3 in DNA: TGTGCCAGCAGTCGAGAACAGGGAGAAACCCAGTACTTC. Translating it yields CASSREQGETQYF.

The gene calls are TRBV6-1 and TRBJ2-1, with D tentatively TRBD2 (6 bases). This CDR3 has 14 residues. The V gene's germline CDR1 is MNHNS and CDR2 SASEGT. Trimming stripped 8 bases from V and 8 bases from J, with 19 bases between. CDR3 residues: CASPRGPPYDEQFF. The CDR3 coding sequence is TGTGCCAGCCCGCGGGGCCCACCTTACGATGAGCAGTTCTTC.

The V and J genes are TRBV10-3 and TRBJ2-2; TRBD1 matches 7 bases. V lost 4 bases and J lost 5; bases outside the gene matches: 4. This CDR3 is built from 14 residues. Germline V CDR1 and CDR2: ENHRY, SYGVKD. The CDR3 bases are TGTGCCATCAGTGGAAGGGGGCGTACCGGGGAGCTGTTTTTT. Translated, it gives CAISGRGRTGELFF.